This TCR beta chain was retrieved from a study of CD8 T cells in ankylosing spondylitis. This clonotype was picked up a small number of times. Its antigen remains unknown. Libraries for TCR beta were made by quantitative 5'-RACE with molecular barcodes. Via MiXCR, TCRdb re-called the 5' RACE reads, giving one row per CDR3 protein. The sample carries about 220,000 distinct CDR3 sequences, over 9.5% recorded once. This CDR3 region has 15 residues. Germline V gives CDR1 SNHLY, CDR2 FYNNEI. Trimming shortened V by 3 bases and J by 4 bases, and 14 bases separated the two germline ends. Overall study results and limits: Reported data indicate significant enrichment of disease-linked clones within matched ankylosing spondylitis synovial fluid. Disease-linked clones proved CD8+ and comparatively uncommon in peripheral blood.

The rearrangement uses TRBV2 and TRBJ2-3; weak D call: TRBD1 (7 bases). Material for sequencing was blood, either unsorted or a sorted T cell fraction (not recorded which). The clonotype was recovered from a male donor with ankylosing spondylitis or in good health (not recorded which). Written as DNA, the CDR3 is TGTGCCAGCAGTGACGGAGGAGGGGGCGCAGATACGCAGTATTTT. Residues: CASSDGGGGADTQYF.